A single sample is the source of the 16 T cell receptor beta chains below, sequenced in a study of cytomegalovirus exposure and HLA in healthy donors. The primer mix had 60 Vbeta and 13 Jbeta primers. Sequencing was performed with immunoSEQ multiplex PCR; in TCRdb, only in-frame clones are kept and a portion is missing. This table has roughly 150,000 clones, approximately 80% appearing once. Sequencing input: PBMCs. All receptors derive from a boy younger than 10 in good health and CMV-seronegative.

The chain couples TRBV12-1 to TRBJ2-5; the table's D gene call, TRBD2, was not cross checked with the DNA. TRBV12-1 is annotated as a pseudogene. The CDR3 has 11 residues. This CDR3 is CASSSQETQYF. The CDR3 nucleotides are TGTGCCAGCAGCTCTCAAGAGACCCAGTACTTC.

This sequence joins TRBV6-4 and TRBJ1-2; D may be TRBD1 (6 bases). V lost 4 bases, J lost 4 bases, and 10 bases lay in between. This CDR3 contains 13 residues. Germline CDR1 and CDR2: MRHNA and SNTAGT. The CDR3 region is CASSGDTSYGYTF. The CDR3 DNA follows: TGTGCCAGCAGTGGGGACACTAGCTATGGCTACACCTTC.

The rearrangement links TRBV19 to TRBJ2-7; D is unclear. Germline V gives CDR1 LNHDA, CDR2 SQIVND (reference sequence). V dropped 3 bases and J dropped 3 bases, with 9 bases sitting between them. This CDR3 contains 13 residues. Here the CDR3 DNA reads TGTGCCAGTAGTATCGGTTACGGCTACGAGCAGTACTTC. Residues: CASSIGYGYEQYF.

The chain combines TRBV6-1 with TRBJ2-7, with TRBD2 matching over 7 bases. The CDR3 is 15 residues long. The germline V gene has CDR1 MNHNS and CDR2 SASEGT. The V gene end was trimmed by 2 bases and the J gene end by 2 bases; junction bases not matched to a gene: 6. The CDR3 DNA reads TGTGCCAGCAGTGAATTGGGCGGGGGAGCCTACGAGCAGTACTTC. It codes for CASSELGGGAYEQYF.

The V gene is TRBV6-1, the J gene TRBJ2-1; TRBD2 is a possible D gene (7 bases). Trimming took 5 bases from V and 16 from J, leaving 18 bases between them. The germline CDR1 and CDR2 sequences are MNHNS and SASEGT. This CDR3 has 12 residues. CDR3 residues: CASSSLWGGPFF. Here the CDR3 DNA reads TGTGCCAGCAGTTCTCTCTGGGGGGGGCCCTTCTTC.

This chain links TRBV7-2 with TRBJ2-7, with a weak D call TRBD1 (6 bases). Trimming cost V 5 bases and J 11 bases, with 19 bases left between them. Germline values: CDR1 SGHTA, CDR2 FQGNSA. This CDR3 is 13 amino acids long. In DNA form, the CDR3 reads TGTGCCAGCAGCCAGAGGGGGTTCCCGGTGGAGTACTTC. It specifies CASSQRGFPVEYF.

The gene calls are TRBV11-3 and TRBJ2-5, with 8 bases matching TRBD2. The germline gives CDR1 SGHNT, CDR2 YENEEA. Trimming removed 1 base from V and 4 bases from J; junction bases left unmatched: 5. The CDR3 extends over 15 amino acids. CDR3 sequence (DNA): TGTGCCAGCAGCTTAGTGACGGGGGGGCGAGAGACCCAGTACTTC. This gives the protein CASSLVTGGRETQYF. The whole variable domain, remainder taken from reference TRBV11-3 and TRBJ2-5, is EAGVVQSPRYKIIEKKQPVAFWCNPISGHNTLYWYLQNLGQGPELLIRYENEEAVDDSQLPKDRFSAERLKGVDSTLKIQPAELGDSAVYLCASSLVTGGRETQYFGPGTRLLVL.

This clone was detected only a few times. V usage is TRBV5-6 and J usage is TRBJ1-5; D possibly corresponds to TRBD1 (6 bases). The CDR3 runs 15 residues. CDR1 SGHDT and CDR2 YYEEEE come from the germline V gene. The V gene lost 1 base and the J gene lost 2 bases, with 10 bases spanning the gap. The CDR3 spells CASSLQGLGNQPQHF. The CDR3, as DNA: TGTGCCAGCAGCTTGCAGGGGCTAGGCAATCAGCCCCAGCATTTT.

The chain's CDR3 is CASSGHFYGYTF. The CDR3 DNA sequence: TGTGCCAGCAGTGGACATTTCTATGGCTACACCTTC. The gene calls are TRBV28 and TRBJ1-2; D possibly corresponds to TRBD1 (5 bases). The CDR3 runs 12 residues. V lost 5 bases to trimming and J lost 4 bases, with 8 bases between them. The V gene's germline CDR1 is MDHEN and CDR2 SYDVKM.

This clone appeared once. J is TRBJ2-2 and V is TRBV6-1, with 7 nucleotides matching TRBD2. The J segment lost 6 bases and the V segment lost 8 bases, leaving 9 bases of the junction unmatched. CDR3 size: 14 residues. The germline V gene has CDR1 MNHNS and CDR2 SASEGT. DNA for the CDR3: TGTGCCAGCGGAGTTAGGGGAGGGTCCGGGGAGCTGTTTTTT. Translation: CASGVRGGSGELFF.

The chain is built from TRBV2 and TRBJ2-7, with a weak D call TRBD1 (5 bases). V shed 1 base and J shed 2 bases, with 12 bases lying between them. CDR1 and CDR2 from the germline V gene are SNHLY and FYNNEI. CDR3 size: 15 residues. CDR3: CASSEGVRETYEQYF. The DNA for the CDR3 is TGTGCCAGCAGTGAAGGGGTCAGGGAAACCTACGAGCAGTACTTC.

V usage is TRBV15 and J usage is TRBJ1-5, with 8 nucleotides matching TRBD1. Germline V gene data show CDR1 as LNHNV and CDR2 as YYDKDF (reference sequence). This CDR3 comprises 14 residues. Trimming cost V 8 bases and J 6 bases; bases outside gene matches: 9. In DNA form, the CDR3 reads TGTGCCACCGCCCGGGACAGGTCTATTCAGCCCCAGCATTTT. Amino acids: CATARDRSIQPQHF.

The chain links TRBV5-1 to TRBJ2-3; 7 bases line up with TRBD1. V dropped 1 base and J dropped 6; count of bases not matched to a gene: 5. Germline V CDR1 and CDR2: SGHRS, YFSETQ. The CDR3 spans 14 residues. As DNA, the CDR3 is TGCGCCAGCAGCTTGCGACAGGGCGCGGATACGCAGTATTTT. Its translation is CASSLRQGADTQYF.

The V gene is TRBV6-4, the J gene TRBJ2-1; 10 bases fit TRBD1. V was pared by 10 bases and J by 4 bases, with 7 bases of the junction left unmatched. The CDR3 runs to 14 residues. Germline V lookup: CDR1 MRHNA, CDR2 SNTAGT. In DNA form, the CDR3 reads TGTGCCACCAGCCGGGACAGGGGATACAATGAGCAGTTCTTC. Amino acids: CATSRDRGYNEQFF.

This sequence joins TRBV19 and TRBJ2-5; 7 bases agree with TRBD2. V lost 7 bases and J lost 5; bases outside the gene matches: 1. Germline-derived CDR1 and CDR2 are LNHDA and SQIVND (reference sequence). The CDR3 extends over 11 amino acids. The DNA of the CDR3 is TGTGCCAGTATCGGGGGGGAGACCCAGTACTTC. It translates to CASIGGETQYF. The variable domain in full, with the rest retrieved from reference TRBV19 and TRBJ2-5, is DGGITQSPKYLFRKEGQNVTLSCEQNLNHDAMYWYRQDPGQGLRLIYYSQIVNDFQKGDIAEGYSVSREKKESFPLTVTSAQKNPTAFYLCASIGGETQYFGPGTRLLVL.

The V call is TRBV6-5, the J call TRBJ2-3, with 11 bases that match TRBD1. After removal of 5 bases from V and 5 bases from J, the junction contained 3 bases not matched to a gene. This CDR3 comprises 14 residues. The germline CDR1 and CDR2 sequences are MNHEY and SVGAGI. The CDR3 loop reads CASSRDRGKDTQYF. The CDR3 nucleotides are TGTGCCAGCAGTCGGGACAGGGGGAAAGATACGCAGTATTTT.